The T cell receptor (beta chain) under discussion was sequenced for a study of blood T cell repertoires in COVID-19. Recovery meant two consecutive negative NP/OP PCR tests, professional clearance, or resolved symptoms. The germline CDR1 and CDR2 sequences are SGHTA and FQGTGA. The length of the CDR3 is 15 residues. V trimming: 5 bases; J trimming: 2 bases; junction bases outside the gene matches: 4. As handled by the study authors: Reference gene primer amplification gave estimated nucleated cell counts. The method was immunoSEQ multiplex PCR; TCRdb's version includes in-frame clones alone and lacks a portion of them. The V and J calls and clone size come from that table; D and trimming were worked out from the DNA. The repertoire consists of 40,000 to 50,000 clones, with about 88% occurring once and the leading ten covering approximately 3%.

This TCR was sampled from a woman aged 45-59 years who had recovered from COVID-19. The chain joins TRBV7-3 to TRBJ2-3; the match to TRBD2 covers 10 bases. The sequenced sample was PBMCs or T cells enriched from blood (not recorded which). The CDR3 loop reads CASSPSGGVTDTQYF. In DNA, the CDR3 is TGTGCCAGCAGCCCCAGCGGGGGGGTCACAGATACGCAGTATTTT.